Its frequency marks the clone carrying this T cell receptor (beta chain) as medium-sized (0.01 to 0.1%). Its antigen is as yet unknown. The data originate from a study of T cell clusters in autoimmune cytopenias. The CDR3 runs to 14 residues. CDR1 LNHDA and CDR2 SQIVND come from the germline V gene (reference sequence). TRB was amplified from about 250 ng of peripheral blood genomic DNA per sample. One tube held mixed TRB-A and TRB-B primer pools for touch-down PCR. TCRdb reprocessed the multiplex PCR reads and stores each CDR3 protein as one record, lacking DNA. Its table records roughly 3,800 distinct CDR3 sequences. Whole-study findings and limits: The cluster-lack signature was not seen for secondary cytopenia versus chronic lymphocytic leukemia.

The specimen sequenced was peripheral blood. The clonotype was recovered from a human donor with an autoimmune cytopenia or autoimmune hepatitis (not recorded which). This chain links TRBV19 with TRBJ2-7; TCRdb's D call, TRBD2, is unchecked because there is no DNA. CDR3 amino acids: CASSQGLASGEQYF.